Following are 11 T cell receptor beta chains from one sample sequenced in a study of cytomegalovirus exposure and HLA in healthy donors. PCR amplification relied on 60 Vbeta primers (plus 13 Jbeta primers). Sequenced by immunoSEQ multiplex PCR; TCRdb stores in-frame clones only, minus some. This table has approximately 120,000 clones, around 82% appearing once. The specimen was PBMCs. Every receptor here comes from a man aged 25 to 45 in good health and CMV-seropositive.

This sequence joins TRBV4-3 and TRBJ1-5; D unclear. Trimming removed 0 bases from V and 9 bases from J, with 15 bases in between. The CDR3 is 15 residues long. Germline-derived CDR1 and CDR2 are LGHNA and YSLEER. The CDR3 spells CASSQDHLFFGPQHF. The CDR3 bases are TGCGCCAGCAGCCAAGATCATCTCTTTTTCGGGCCCCAGCATTTT.

The J gene is TRBJ1-4, the V gene TRBV2, with D tentatively TRBD1 (6 bases). Germline lookup yields CDR1 SNHLY and CDR2 FYNNEI. The CDR3 is 16 residues long. Deletions cut 7 bases from V and 0 bases from J, with 15 bases between. CDR3 DNA: TGTGCCAGCAATTGGCAGGGGCTTACAACTAATGAAAAACTGTTTTTT. This translates into CASNWQGLTTNEKLFF.

To note about this clone: The sample carries other DNA sequences with the same CDR3. V usage is TRBV5-6 and J usage is TRBJ2-7; 8 bases map to TRBD1. CDR1 SGHDT and CDR2 YYEEEE come from the germline V gene. V lost 0 bases to trimming and J lost 2 bases; unmatched junction nucleotides: 1. This CDR3 contains 14 residues. This CDR3 is CASSLGTGTYEQYF. The CDR3, as DNA: TGTGCCAGCAGCTTGGGGACAGGGACCTACGAGCAGTACTTC.

In this sample, this clone turned up once. The chain joins TRBV11-2 to TRBJ2-3; 11 positions agree with TRBD2. J lost 2 bases, V lost 9 bases, and 4 bases had no gene match. Germline-derived CDR1 and CDR2 are SGHAT and FQNNGV. The CDR3 length is 14 residues. The CDR3 loop is CASQGLADTDTQYF. The CDR3 bases are TGTGCCAGTCAGGGACTAGCGGACACAGATACGCAGTATTTT.

The CDR3 region has the DNA TGTGCCAGCCAAGGACTAGAATACAATGAGCAGTTCTTC. This gives the protein CASQGLEYNEQFF. The J gene is TRBJ2-1, the V gene TRBV6-1; 7 positions agree with TRBD2. CDR3 length: 13 residues. Trimming at V came to 8 bases and at J to 4 bases, leaving 5 bases not matched to a gene. Germline CDR1 reads MNHNS; CDR2 reads SASEGT.

The CDR3: CASSLAGSTYEQYF. The CDR3 DNA sequence: TGTGCCAGCAGCTTGGCAGGGTCAACCTACGAGCAGTACTTC. This chain uses TRBV5-4 with TRBJ2-7, with D maybe TRBD1 (5 bases). V gave up 0 bases and J gave up 2 bases, with 9 bases separating them. The CDR3 is 14 residues long. Germline assignment: CDR1 SGHNT and CDR2 YYREEE (reference sequence).

This clone was detected only a few times. This chain uses TRBV28 with TRBJ1-2, with 8 bases matching TRBD1. This CDR3 contains 14 residues. Losses at the gene ends were 5 bases for V and 2 bases for J; bases not matched to a gene: 4. The germline gives CDR1 MDHEN, CDR2 SYDVKM. CDR3 region: CASSPTGANYGYTF. Written as DNA, the CDR3 is TGTGCCAGCAGTCCGACAGGGGCCAACTATGGCTACACCTTC.

J is TRBJ2-5 and V is TRBV5-4; tentatively, D is TRBD2 (5 bases). Trimming removed 0 bases from V and 4 bases from J, with 7 bases in between. Germline CDR1 SGHNT, CDR2 YYREEE (reference sequence). The CDR3 is made up of 13 amino acids. The CDR3 bases are TGTGCCAGCAGCTTGGGAGCGGCAGAGACCCAGTACTTC. This encodes CASSLGAAETQYF. Variable domain in full (rest from reference TRBV5-4 and TRBJ2-5): ETGVTQSPTHLIKTRGQQVTLRCSSQSGHNTVSWYQQALGQGPQFIFQYYREEENGRGNFPPRFSGLQFPNYSSELNVNALELDDSALYLCASSLGAAETQYFGPGTRLLVL.

Here the CDR3 reads CAISDSGTGAANTIYF. The CDR3, as DNA: TGTGCCATCAGTGACTCCGGGACAGGGGCTGCAAACACCATATATTTT. The rearrangement joins TRBV10-3 to TRBJ1-3; 10 bases are shared with TRBD1. V lost 3 bases, J lost 6 bases, and 8 bases stayed unmatched. The CDR3 is 16 amino acids. CDR1 ENHRY and CDR2 SYGVKD come from the germline V gene.

CDR3 in DNA: TGTGCCAGCAGCGTAGAACAAGGGGGCGCGGGAAACACCATATATTTT. Residues: CASSVEQGGAGNTIYF. This chain connects TRBV9 to TRBJ1-3; 7 bases map to TRBD1. Germline values: CDR1 SGDLS, CDR2 YYNGEE. After removal of 0 bases from V and 4 bases from J, the junction contained 7 bases not matched to a gene. This CDR3 contains 16 residues.

This chain joins TRBV7-9 and TRBJ1-3; 10 nucleotides align to TRBD1. V shed 5 bases, J shed 2 bases, and the junction held 12 bases outside the gene matches. The CDR3 spans 18 residues. The V gene's germline CDR1 is SEHNR and CDR2 FQNEAQ (reference sequence). CDR3 bases: TGTGCCAGCAGCGCGCAAATCCGGGACAGGGGAGCTGGAAACACCATATATTTT. It specifies CASSAQIRDRGAGNTIYF.